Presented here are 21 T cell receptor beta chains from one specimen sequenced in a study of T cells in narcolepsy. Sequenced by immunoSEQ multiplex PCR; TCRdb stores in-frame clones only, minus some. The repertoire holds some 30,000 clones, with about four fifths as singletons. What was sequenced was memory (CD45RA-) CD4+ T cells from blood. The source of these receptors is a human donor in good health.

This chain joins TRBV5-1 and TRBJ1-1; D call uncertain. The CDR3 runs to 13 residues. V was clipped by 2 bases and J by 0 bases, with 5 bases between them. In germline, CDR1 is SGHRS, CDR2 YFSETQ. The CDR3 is CASSLGVNTEAFF. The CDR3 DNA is TGCGCCAGCAGCTTAGGAGTGAACACTGAAGCTTTCTTT.

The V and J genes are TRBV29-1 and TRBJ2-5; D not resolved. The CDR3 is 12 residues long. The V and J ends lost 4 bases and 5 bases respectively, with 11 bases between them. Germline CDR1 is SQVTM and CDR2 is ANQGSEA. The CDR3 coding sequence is TGCAGCGTTGGGGGATTCCCGGAGACCCAGTACTTC. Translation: CSVGGFPETQYF.

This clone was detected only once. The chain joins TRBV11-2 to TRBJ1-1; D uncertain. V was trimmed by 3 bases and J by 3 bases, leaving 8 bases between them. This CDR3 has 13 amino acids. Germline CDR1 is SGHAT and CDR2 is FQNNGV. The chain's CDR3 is CASSFEKYTEAFF. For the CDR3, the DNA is TGTGCCAGCAGCTTTGAGAAGTACACTGAAGCTTTCTTT. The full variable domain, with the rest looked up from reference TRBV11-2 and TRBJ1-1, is EAGVAQSPRYKIIEKRQSVAFWCNPISGHATLYWYQQILGQGPKLLIQFQNNGVVDDSQLPKDRFSAERLKGVDSTLKIQPAKLEDSAVYLCASSFEKYTEAFFGQGTRLTVV.

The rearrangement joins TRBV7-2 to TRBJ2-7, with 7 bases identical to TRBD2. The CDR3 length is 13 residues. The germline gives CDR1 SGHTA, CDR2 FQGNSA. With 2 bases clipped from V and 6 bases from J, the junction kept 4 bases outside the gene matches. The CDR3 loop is CASSLIRGGEQYF. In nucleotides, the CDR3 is TGTGCCAGCAGCTTAATACGCGGGGGCGAGCAGTACTTC.

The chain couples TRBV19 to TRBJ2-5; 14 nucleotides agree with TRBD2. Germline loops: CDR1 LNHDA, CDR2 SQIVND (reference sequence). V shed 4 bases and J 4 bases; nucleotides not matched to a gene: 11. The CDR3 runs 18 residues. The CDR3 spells CASSTGLAGGNFGETQYF. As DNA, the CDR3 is TGTGCCAGTAGTACAGGACTAGCGGGGGGAAATTTCGGAGAGACCCAGTACTTC.

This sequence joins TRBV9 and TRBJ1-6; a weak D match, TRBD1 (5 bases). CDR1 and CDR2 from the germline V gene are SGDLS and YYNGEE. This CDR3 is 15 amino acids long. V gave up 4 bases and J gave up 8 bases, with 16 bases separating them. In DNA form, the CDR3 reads TGTGCCAGCAGCAAGCGACAGTCCGACGATTCACCCCTCCACTTT. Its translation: CASSKRQSDDSPLHF. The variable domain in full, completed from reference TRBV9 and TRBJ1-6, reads DSGVTQTPKHLITATGQRVTLRCSPRSGDLSVYWYQQSLDQGLQFLIQYYNGEERAKGNILERFSAQQFPDLHSELNLSSLELGDSALYFCASSKRQSDDSPLHFGNGTRLTVT.

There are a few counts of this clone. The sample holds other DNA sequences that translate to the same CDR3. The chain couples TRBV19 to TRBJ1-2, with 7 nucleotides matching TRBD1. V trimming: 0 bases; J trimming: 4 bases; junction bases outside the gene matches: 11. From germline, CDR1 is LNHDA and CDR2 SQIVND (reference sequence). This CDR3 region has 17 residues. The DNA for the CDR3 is TGTGCCAGTAGTATAGACAGGGGGAGAACAACGATCTATGGCTACACCTTC. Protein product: CASSIDRGRTTIYGYTF.

The CDR3 sequence is CASTEQRGNLETQYF. Here the CDR3 DNA reads TGTGCCAGCACCGAGCAGCGGGGGAACCTAGAGACCCAGTACTTC. This chain links TRBV6-5 with TRBJ2-5, with 8 bases matching TRBD2. Germline lookup yields CDR1 MNHEY and CDR2 SVGAGI. The CDR3 loop spans 15 amino acids. The junction had 11 bases not matched to a gene; V was cut back by 7 bases and J by 4 bases.

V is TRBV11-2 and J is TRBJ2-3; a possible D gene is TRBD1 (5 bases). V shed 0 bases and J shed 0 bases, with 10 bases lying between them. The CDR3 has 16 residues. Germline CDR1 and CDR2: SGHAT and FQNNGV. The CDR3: CASSLEWGRSTDTQYF. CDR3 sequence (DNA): TGTGCCAGCAGCTTAGAATGGGGCCGTAGCACAGATACGCAGTATTTT.

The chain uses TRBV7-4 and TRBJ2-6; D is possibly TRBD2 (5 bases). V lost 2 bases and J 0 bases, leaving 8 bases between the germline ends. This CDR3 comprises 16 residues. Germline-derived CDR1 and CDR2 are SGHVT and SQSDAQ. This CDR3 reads CASSLSGNSGANVLTF. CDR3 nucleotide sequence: TGTGCCAGCAGCTTATCGGGAAACTCTGGGGCCAACGTCCTGACTTTC.

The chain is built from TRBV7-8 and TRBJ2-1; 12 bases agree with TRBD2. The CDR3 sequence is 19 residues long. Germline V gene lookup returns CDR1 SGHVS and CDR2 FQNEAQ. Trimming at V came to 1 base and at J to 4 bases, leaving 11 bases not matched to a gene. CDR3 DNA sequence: TGTGCCAGCAGCTTAGAAAGACTAGCGGGGGTCAGACAATACAATGAGCAGTTCTTC. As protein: CASSLERLAGVRQYNEQFF.

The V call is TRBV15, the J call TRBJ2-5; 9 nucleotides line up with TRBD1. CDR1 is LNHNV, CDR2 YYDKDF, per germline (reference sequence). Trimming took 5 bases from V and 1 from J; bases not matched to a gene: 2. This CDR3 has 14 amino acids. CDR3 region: CATSEGQGQETQYF. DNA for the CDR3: TGTGCCACCAGCGAGGGACAGGGCCAAGAGACCCAGTACTTC.

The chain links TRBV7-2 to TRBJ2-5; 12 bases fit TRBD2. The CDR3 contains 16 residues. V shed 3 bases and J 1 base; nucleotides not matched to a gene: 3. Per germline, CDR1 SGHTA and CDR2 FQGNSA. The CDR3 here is CASSFLAGGPQETQYF. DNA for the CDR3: TGTGCCAGCAGCTTTCTAGCGGGGGGGCCCCAAGAGACCCAGTACTTC.

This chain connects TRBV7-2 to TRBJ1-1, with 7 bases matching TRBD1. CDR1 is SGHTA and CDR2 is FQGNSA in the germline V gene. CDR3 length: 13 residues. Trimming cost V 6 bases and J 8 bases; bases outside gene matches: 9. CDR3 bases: TGTGCCAGCAGTCAACCTTCGGACAGGGAAGCTTTCTTT. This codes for CASSQPSDREAFF.

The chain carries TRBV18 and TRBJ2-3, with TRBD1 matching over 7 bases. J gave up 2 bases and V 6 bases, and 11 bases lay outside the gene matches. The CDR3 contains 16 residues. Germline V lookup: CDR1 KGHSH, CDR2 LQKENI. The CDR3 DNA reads TGTGCCAGCTCGGCACAGGGGACCCGGAACACAGATACGCAGTATTTT. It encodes CASSAQGTRNTDTQYF.

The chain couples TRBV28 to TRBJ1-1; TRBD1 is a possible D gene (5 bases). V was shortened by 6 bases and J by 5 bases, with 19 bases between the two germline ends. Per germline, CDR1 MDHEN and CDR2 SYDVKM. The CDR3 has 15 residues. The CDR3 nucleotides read TGTGCCAGCAGAGACCAAAGGGCAGGGTTGACTGAAGCTTTCTTT. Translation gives CASRDQRAGLTEAFF.

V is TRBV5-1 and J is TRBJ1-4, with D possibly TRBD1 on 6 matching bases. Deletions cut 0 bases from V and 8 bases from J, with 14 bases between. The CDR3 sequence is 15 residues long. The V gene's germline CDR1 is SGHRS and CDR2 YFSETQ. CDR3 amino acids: CASSLAGGADEKLFF. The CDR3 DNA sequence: TGCGCCAGCAGCTTGGCCGGGGGCGCGGACGAAAAACTGTTTTTT.

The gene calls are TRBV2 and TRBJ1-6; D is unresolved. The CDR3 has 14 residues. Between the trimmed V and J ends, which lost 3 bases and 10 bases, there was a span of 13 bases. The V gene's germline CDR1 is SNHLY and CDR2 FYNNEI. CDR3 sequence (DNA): TGTGCCAGCAGTGATCAAGGGTACGACTCACCCCTCCACTTT. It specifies CASSDQGYDSPLHF. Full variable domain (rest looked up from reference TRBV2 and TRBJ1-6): EPEVTQTPSHQVTQMGQEVILRCVPISNHLYFYWYRQILGQKVEFLVSFYNNEISEKSEIFDDQFSVERPDGSNFTLKIRSTKLEDSAMYFCASSDQGYDSPLHFGNGTRLTVT.

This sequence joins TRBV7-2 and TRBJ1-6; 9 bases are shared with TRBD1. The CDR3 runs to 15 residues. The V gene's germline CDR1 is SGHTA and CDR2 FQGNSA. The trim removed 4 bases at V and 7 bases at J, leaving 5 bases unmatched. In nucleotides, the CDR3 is TGTGCCAGCAGCTCACGACAGGGGGACAATTCACCCCTCCACTTT. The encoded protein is CASSSRQGDNSPLHF.

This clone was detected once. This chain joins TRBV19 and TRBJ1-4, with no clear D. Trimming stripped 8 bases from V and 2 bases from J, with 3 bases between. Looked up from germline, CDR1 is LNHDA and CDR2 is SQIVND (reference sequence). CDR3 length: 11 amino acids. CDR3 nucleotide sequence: TGTGCCAGTCGTACTAATGAAAAACTGTTTTTT. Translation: CASRTNEKLFF.

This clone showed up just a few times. The CDR3 sequence is CASTLSGGGNTEAFF. The CDR3, as DNA: TGTGCCAGCACCTTATCCGGGGGCGGGAACACTGAAGCTTTCTTT. The rearrangement joins TRBV28 to TRBJ1-1, with a weak D call TRBD1 (6 bases). Trimming took off 7 bases at V and 1 base at J, with 16 bases between the two ends. Germline CDR1 and CDR2: MDHEN and SYDVKM. The CDR3 length is 15 residues.